This note documents a single TCR beta chain sequence. The antigen remains unidentified. The sample belongs to a study of graft-versus-host responses after intestinal transplantation. Study-level findings and limits: Among recipient marrow samples, GvH clones were found; some appeared first in ileum or blood. Graft-donor T cell macrochimerism in patients accompanied high graft-versus-host to host-versus-graft clonal ratios in allografts.

With 4 bases removed from V and 3 bases from J, the gap between germline ends came to 16 bases. The CDR3 consists of 15 residues. CDR1 is MGHRA, CDR2 YSYEKL, per germline. Produced via immunoSEQ multiplex PCR; TCRdb's table is partial and in-frame only. Here the sample spans fewer than 65,000 clones, roughly 90% being singletons. The receptor was derived from a human donor who was the organ donor for an intestinal transplant. Source: unstimulated CD4+ T cells sorted from spleen or lymph node cells, taken before transplant. V gene TRBV4-1 combines with J gene TRBJ2-7; D is perhaps TRBD1 (6 bases). CDR3 DNA sequence: TGCGCCAGCAGCCGCACCGGGACACTTATCTACGAGCAGTACTTC. Translation gives CASSRTGTLIYEQYF.